This T cell receptor beta chain was found in a study of CD8 T cells in Susac syndrome. Overall study results and limits: An acknowledgment was made by the study that its TCR sequencing and HLA analysis involved relatively few individuals.

To note about this clonotype: Its antigen is not known.

The RNA input was roughly 0.45 to 1 ug, and it was reverse transcribed with random hexamers. TCRdb processed the immunoSEQ multiplex PCR reads anew with MiXCR; each CDR3 protein has one entry. This sample has about 190,000 distinct CDR3 sequences, with approximately 93% found just once. Peripheral blood CD8+ and CD4+ T cells were profiled by TCR beta sequencing. Negative isolation yielded the CD8+ and CD4+ T cells, while FACS enriched the TEMRA cells. Germline CDR1 and CDR2: SGDLS and YYNGEE. Trimming pared 3 bases from V and 7 bases from J, leaving 14 bases between. The CDR3 loop spans 14 amino acids.

This receptor was obtained from a human donor in good health. The chain has TRBV9 and TRBJ1-3; a possible D gene is TRBD1 (5 bases). The sample comprised CD4+ T cells from PBMCs. The CDR3: CASSDQGQGNTIYF. CDR3 nucleotides: TGTGCCAGCAGCGATCAGGGCCAAGGGAACACCATATATTTT.